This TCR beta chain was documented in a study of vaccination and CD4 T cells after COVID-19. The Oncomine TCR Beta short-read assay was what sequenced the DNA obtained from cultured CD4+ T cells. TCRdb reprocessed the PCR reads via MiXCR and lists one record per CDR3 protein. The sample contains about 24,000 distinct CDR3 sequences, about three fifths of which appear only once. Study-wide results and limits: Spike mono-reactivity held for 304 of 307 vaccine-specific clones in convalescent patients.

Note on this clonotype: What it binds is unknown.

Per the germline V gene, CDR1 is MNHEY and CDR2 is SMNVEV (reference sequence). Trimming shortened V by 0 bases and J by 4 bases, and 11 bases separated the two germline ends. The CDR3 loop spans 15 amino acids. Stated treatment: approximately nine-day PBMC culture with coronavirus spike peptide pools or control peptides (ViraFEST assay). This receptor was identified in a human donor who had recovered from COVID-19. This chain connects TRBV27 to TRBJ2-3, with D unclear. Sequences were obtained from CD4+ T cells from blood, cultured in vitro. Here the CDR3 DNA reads TGTGCCAGCAGTTTATCTTACGATGACGCAGATACGCAGTATTTT. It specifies CASSLSYDDADTQYF.